These 10 T cell receptor beta chains came from one sample sequenced in a study of PD-L1 blockade in urothelial cancer. Time point reported: pretreatment peripheral blood. The repertoire was sequenced with immunoSEQ multiplex PCR; TCRdb's copy has only in-frame clones and lacks some. The sample includes some 71,000 clones, approximately 84% seen only once; the top ten take under 15%. The starting material was PBMCs, obtained around atezolizumab (anti-PD-L1) treatment. The receptor set was obtained from a man aged 60-69 years with urothelial cancer.

This chain's CDR3 is CASSPGTGSLDTIYF. The CDR3 DNA reads TGTGCCAGCAGCCCCGGGACAGGGTCTCTAGACACCATATATTTT. The chain has TRBV5-4 and TRBJ1-3, with 9 nucleotides matching TRBD1. The length of the CDR3 is 15 residues. The germline V gene encodes CDR1 SGHNT and CDR2 YYREEE (reference sequence). Losses at the gene ends were 4 bases for V and 8 bases for J; bases not matched to a gene: 10.

This clone was seen a few times. The chain combines TRBV19 with TRBJ1-1, with 7 bases fitting TRBD1. Losses at the gene ends were 1 base for V and 0 bases for J; bases not matched to a gene: 5. The CDR3 length is 16 residues. Germline V CDR1 and CDR2: LNHDA, SQIVND (reference sequence). This CDR3 is CASSIATGWMNTEAFF. The CDR3 nucleotides read TGTGCCAGTAGTATAGCGACAGGGTGGATGAACACTGAAGCTTTCTTT.

The chain links TRBV5-1 to TRBJ1-3; 9 bases map to TRBD1. Losses at the gene ends were 4 bases for V and 5 bases for J; bases not matched to a gene: 4. CDR1 and CDR2 from the germline V gene are SGHRS and YFSETQ. The CDR3 is made up of 14 amino acids. CDR3: CASSSGQGRNTIYF. In DNA form, the CDR3 reads TGCGCCAGCAGCAGCGGACAGGGGCGAAACACCATATATTTT.

CDR3 region: CASSHPTGYSGNTIYF. The CDR3 DNA reads as TGCGCCAGCAGCCACCCGACAGGGTATTCTGGAAACACCATATATTTT. The rearrangement links TRBV4-1 to TRBJ1-3; 7 nucleotides match TRBD1. CDR3 size: 16 residues. With V trimmed by 3 bases and J by 1 base, 6 bases remained unmatched. Germline CDR1 is MGHRA and CDR2 is YSYEKL.

For the CDR3, the DNA is TGCGCCAGCAGCTGGGCACTAGCGGGCTCCTACGAGCAGTACTTC. Translated, it gives CASSWALAGSYEQYF. This chain links TRBV5-1 with TRBJ2-7; TRBD2 agrees at 9 bases. CDR3 size: 15 residues. Germline V gene sequence: CDR1 SGHRS, CDR2 YFSETQ. V lost 3 bases, J lost 0 bases, and 4 bases stayed unmatched.

V and J are TRBV30 and TRBJ1-6; 8 positions agree with TRBD1. CDR3 length equals 16 residues. Trimming cost V 3 bases and J 6 bases; bases outside gene matches: 10. From germline, CDR1 is GTSNPN and CDR2 SVGIG (reference sequence). The CDR3 here is CAWRETGVWSNSPLHF. The CDR3 DNA sequence: TGTGCCTGGAGGGAGACAGGGGTTTGGAGTAATTCACCCCTCCACTTT.

The chain employs TRBV2 and TRBJ2-7, with 7 bases matching TRBD1. Germline values: CDR1 SNHLY, CDR2 FYNNEI. The CDR3 consists of 14 residues. The V and J ends lost 9 bases and 4 bases, in that order; junction bases with no gene match: 12. This CDR3 is CASLDRAKPYEQYF. The CDR3, as DNA: TGTGCCAGTCTCGACAGGGCTAAGCCTTACGAGCAGTACTTC.

The sample holds a few counts of this clone. J is TRBJ2-7 and V is TRBV10-2; 8 nucleotides align to TRBD1. The CDR3 is 13 residues long. V shed 4 bases, J shed 6 bases, and the junction held 5 bases outside the gene matches. Germline lookup yields CDR1 WSHSY and CDR2 SAAADI. The CDR3 sequence is CASSVQGVSEQYF. The CDR3 bases are TGCGCCAGCAGTGTACAGGGGGTAAGCGAGCAGTACTTC.

The rearrangement joins TRBV20-1 to TRBJ1-2; maybe TRBD1 (6 bases). CDR3 length: 11 residues. CDR1 and CDR2 from the germline V gene are DFQATT and SNEGSKA (reference sequence). The ends were cut back, 6 bases at V and 6 bases at J, with 11 bases in the middle. CDR3 in DNA: TGCAGTGCGTGGACAGAGGATGGCTACACCTTC. Translation gives CSAWTEDGYTF.

This chain connects TRBV9 to TRBJ2-3; 8 nucleotides line up with TRBD2. This CDR3 spans 16 amino acids. V gave up 4 bases and J gave up 1 base; unmatched junction bases: 8. Germline lookup yields CDR1 SGDLS and CDR2 YYNGEE. In DNA, the CDR3 is TGTGCCAGCAGCCCCCGGGGGGGGGCAGGCACAGATACGCAGTATTTT. Residues: CASSPRGGAGTDTQYF.